The 14 T cell receptor beta chains given below trace back to one sample, sequenced in a study of post-analysis software for immune sequencing data. Carried by the TCR beta cDNA libraries were unique molecular identifiers. TCRdb re-derived calls from the PCR reads in MiXCR, one entry per CDR3 protein. The sample shows 600,000 to 750,000 distinct CDR3 sequences, about 60% of them seen only once. These receptors lack a known antigen. General observations from the study: With TRBV5-6, TRBV5-1 and TRBV20-1 included, several TRBV segments were more frequent in patients than in controls.

Sequencing was done on a sample of blood. The origin of the receptors is a girl aged 2-10 years with multiple sclerosis.

This clonotype came up a few times. The chain employs TRBV6-1 and TRBJ2-7, with D maybe TRBD2 (6 bases). The CDR3 totals 17 residues. Trimming removed 6 bases from V and 3 bases from J, with 24 bases in between. Germline V gene sequence: CDR1 MNHNS, CDR2 SASEGT. The CDR3 nucleotides read TGTGCCAGCAGCCATAGTAGCTTTGGTAGCGGACGCTACGAGCAGTACTTC. Translated, it gives CASSHSSFGSGRYEQYF.

The chain combines TRBV12-3 or TRBV12-4 with TRBJ1-1; D is uncertain. The CDR3 length is 11 residues. Trimming took off 5 bases at V and 1 base at J, with 2 bases between the two ends. This CDR3 reads CASSANTEAFF. The CDR3 DNA reads as TGTGCCAGCAGTGCGAACACTGAAGCTTTCTTT.

The gene calls are TRBV5-5 and TRBJ2-4; D is possibly TRBD1 (5 bases). The CDR3 consists of 18 residues. Trimming took 1 base from V and 0 from J, leaving 17 bases between them. CDR1 and CDR2 (germline): SGHKS, YYEKEE (reference sequence). CDR3 loop: CASSLPGHVNLAKNIQYF. CDR3 DNA: TGTGCCAGCAGCTTGCCTGGACATGTCAATTTAGCCAAAAACATTCAGTACTTC.

V usage is TRBV20-1 and J usage is TRBJ2-1; D unclear. CDR1 DFQATT and CDR2 SNEGSKA come from the germline V gene (reference sequence). V was clipped by 0 bases and J by 6 bases, with 18 bases between them. There are 16 residues in the CDR3. The CDR3, as DNA: TGCAGTGCTAGAGATCTAATTATGAGCGTCCTCAATGAGCAGTTCTTC. Its protein product is CSARDLIMSVLNEQFF.

The chain combines TRBV29-1 with TRBJ2-5, with D perhaps matching TRBD2 (6 bases). The CDR3 consists of 14 residues. Trimming removed 7 bases at V and 1 base at J, with 16 bases between. The germline V gene has CDR1 SQVTM and CDR2 ANQGSEA. CDR3 protein: CSGRLVGSQETQYF. The DNA of the CDR3 is TGCAGCGGCCGACTAGTCGGGTCCCAAGAGACCCAGTACTTC.

V and J are TRBV5-5 and TRBJ2-7, with TRBD2 identical over 10 bases. The J call may be wrong; the DNA end is better matched by TRBJ2-5. The germline V gene has CDR1 SGHKS and CDR2 YYEKEE (reference sequence). The CDR3 covers 14 residues. CDR3 bases: TGTGCCAGCAGCTTGGGAGCGGGAGGGGGGACCCAGTACTTC. Protein product: CASSLGAGGGTQYF.

V usage is TRBV20-1 and J usage is TRBJ2-5; the match to TRBD1 covers 7 bases. The germline gives CDR1 DFQATT, CDR2 SNEGSKA (reference sequence). Trimming at V came to 1 base and at J to 6 bases, leaving 8 bases not matched to a gene. CDR3 size: 14 residues. CDR3 sequence (DNA): TGCAGTGCTAGAGGACAGGGTGGAGTAAAGACCCAGTACTTC. Amino acid sequence: CSARGQGGVKTQYF.

The chain joins TRBV5-1 to TRBJ1-2; a weak D match, TRBD1 (5 bases). The CDR3 has 14 residues. Germline V gene sequence: CDR1 SGHRS, CDR2 YFSETQ. Trimming pared 0 bases from V and 0 bases from J, leaving 6 bases between. The CDR3: CASSLGQSNYGYTF. Here the CDR3 DNA reads TGCGCCAGCAGCTTGGGACAGTCTAACTATGGCTACACCTTC.

This clonotype was seen a single time. For the CDR3, the DNA is TGTGCCAGCAGCGGGACCCATAAGCCCCAGCATTTT. Translated, it gives CASSGTHKPQHF. The V and J genes are TRBV12-3 or TRBV12-4 and TRBJ1-5; TRBD1 is a possible D gene (5 bases). The CDR3 sequence is 12 residues long. V was pared by 6 bases and J by 8 bases, with 11 bases between.

There are a few counts of this clonotype. This chain connects TRBV5-6 to TRBJ2-5; perhaps TRBD1 as D (5 bases). The DNA end favors TRBJ2-7, so the J call may be wrong. The CDR3 is made up of 14 amino acids. The germline gives CDR1 SGHDT, CDR2 YYEEEE. The CDR3 protein is CASSLGQDNYEQYF. CDR3 DNA sequence: TGTGCCAGCAGCTTGGGGCAGGACAACTACGAGCAGTACTTC.

This chain links TRBV29-1 with TRBJ2-1; D unresolved. V lost 3 bases to trimming and J lost 8 bases, with 5 bases between them. The CDR3 runs 10 residues. CDR1 is SQVTM and CDR2 is ANQGSEA in the germline V gene. The CDR3 DNA reads as TGCAGCGTTGATGGCTATGAGCAGTTCTTC. It is translated as CSVDGYEQFF.

The chain links TRBV6-5 to TRBJ1-2; the match to TRBD1 covers 9 bases. CDR1 is MNHEY, CDR2 SVGAGI, per germline. The CDR3 sequence is 15 residues long. V was pared by 6 bases and J by 2 bases, with 7 bases of the junction left unmatched. The CDR3 loop is CASRRDREANYGYTF. The CDR3 region has the DNA TGTGCCAGCAGGAGGGACAGGGAGGCAAACTATGGCTACACCTTC.

The chain couples TRBV6-1 to TRBJ1-2; a weak D match, TRBD1 (5 bases). Trimming shortened V by 1 base and J by 3 bases, and 15 bases separated the two germline ends. The CDR3 is made up of 16 amino acids. From germline, CDR1 is MNHNS and CDR2 SASEGT. CDR3 region: CASSEGSTGDYYGYTF. The CDR3, as DNA: TGTGCCAGCAGTGAAGGCTCGACCGGGGACTACTATGGCTACACCTTC.

The V gene is TRBV20-1, the J gene TRBJ2-1, with TRBD2 matching 7 bases. The germline V gene has CDR1 DFQATT and CDR2 SNEGSKA (reference sequence). Unmatched junction bases numbered 7, after V lost 6 bases and J lost 5 bases. The CDR3 contains 13 residues. CDR3 residues: CSASGDRNNEQFF. The CDR3 DNA sequence: TGCAGTGCCAGCGGGGATAGGAACAATGAGCAGTTCTTC.